A single sample gave rise to the 15 T cell receptor beta chains below, sequenced in a study of chemoradiotherapy in HPV16-positive cancers. Produced via immunoSEQ multiplex PCR; TCRdb's table is partial and in-frame only. The sample comprises under 70,000 clones, under 95% of which are singletons, and under 3.5% rests with the top ten. The sample consisted of blood, taken from a patient who underwent chemoradiotherapy. These receptors were collected from a human donor with HPV-associated anogenital cancer.

The chain couples TRBV4-3 to TRBJ2-5; 8 bases are shared with TRBD2. The CDR3 is made up of 14 amino acids. J was trimmed by 7 bases and V by 1 base; bases with no gene match: 5. Germline V gene data show CDR1 as LGHNA and CDR2 as YSLEER. The CDR3 is CASSQANSGGTQYF. The CDR3 DNA reads as TGCGCCAGCAGCCAAGCTAACAGCGGGGGGACCCAGTACTTC.

The rearrangement uses TRBV27 and TRBJ1-2; 8 bases are shared with TRBD1. Germline assignment: CDR1 MNHEY and CDR2 SMNVEV (reference sequence). CDR3 length: 13 amino acids. V shed 2 bases and J 4 bases; nucleotides not matched to a gene: 0. The CDR3 spells CASSLDRGYGYTF. CDR3 in DNA: TGTGCCAGCAGTTTAGACAGGGGCTATGGCTACACCTTC.

The rearrangement joins TRBV18 to TRBJ2-6; TRBD1 or TRBD2 may be the D gene (6 bases each). V was trimmed by 6 bases and J by 0 bases, leaving 12 bases between them. Germline V lookup: CDR1 KGHSH, CDR2 LQKENI. The CDR3 is 16 amino acids. The CDR3 protein is CASSLQGGSGANVLTF. The CDR3 nucleotides are TGTGCCAGCTCCCTACAGGGAGGCTCTGGGGCCAACGTCCTGACTTTC.

This sequence joins TRBV5-1 and TRBJ2-7; D is perhaps TRBD1 (5 bases). Per the germline V gene, CDR1 is SGHRS and CDR2 is YFSETQ. The CDR3 consists of 13 residues. V was pared by 4 bases and J by 4 bases, with 12 bases between. This CDR3 reads CASSPADSYEQYF. The CDR3 region has the DNA TGCGCCAGCAGCCCGGCAGACAGTTACGAGCAGTACTTC. Supplemented by reference TRBV5-1 and TRBJ2-7, the full variable domain reads KAGVTQTPRYLIKTRGQQVTLSCSPISGHRSVSWYQQTPGQGLQFLFEYFSETQRNKGNFPGRFSGRQFSNSRSEMNVSTLELGDSALYLCASSPADSYEQYFGPGTRLTVT.

The chain is built from TRBV6-6 and TRBJ2-3; D is undetermined. The CDR3 covers 13 residues. Germline CDR1 reads MNHNY; CDR2 reads SVGAGI (reference sequence). The V and J ends lost 3 bases and 5 bases respectively, with 9 bases between them. CDR3 loop: CASSYPEGDTQYF. The CDR3 DNA follows: TGTGCCAGCAGTTATCCAGAAGGAGATACGCAGTATTTT.

The gene calls are TRBV5-6 and TRBJ2-5, with a weak D call TRBD2 (5 bases). Germline CDR1 and CDR2: SGHDT and YYEEEE. This CDR3 is 15 amino acids long. The V gene lost 0 bases and the J gene lost 5 bases, with 14 bases spanning the gap. The chain's CDR3 is CASSLVETIGETQYF. The CDR3 DNA is TGTGCCAGCAGCTTGGTTGAGACTATAGGGGAGACCCAGTACTTC.

This clone was recorded only once. The chain links TRBV7-9 to TRBJ1-3, with unresolved D. CDR3 length: 14 residues. Deletions cut 5 bases from V and 3 bases from J, with 11 bases between. CDR1 is SEHNR and CDR2 is FQNEAQ in the germline V gene (reference sequence). CDR3 protein: CASSPSAVGNTIYF. The CDR3 DNA sequence: TGTGCCAGCAGCCCCTCGGCAGTTGGAAACACCATATATTTT.

The CDR3 sequence: CASSVGVTDTQYF. CDR3 DNA: TGTGCCAGCAGCGTAGGGGTTACAGATACGCAGTATTTT. The rearrangement joins TRBV9 to TRBJ2-3; unclear D gene. This CDR3 is 13 amino acids long. Trimming left V 0 bases short and J 3 bases short, with 5 bases between. Germline CDR1 reads SGDLS; CDR2 reads YYNGEE.

V is TRBV27 and J is TRBJ2-7; tentatively, D is TRBD2 (5 bases). The germline V gene has CDR1 MNHEY and CDR2 SMNVEV (reference sequence). This CDR3 spans 15 amino acids. The ends were cut back, 6 bases at V and 4 bases at J, with 19 bases in the middle. CDR3: CASSPLRTEGYEQYF. In DNA, the CDR3 is TGTGCCAGCAGCCCGTTAAGGACTGAGGGTTACGAGCAGTACTTC.

V usage is TRBV10-2 and J usage is TRBJ1-2; maybe TRBD1 (5 bases). The ends were cut back, 3 bases at V and 6 bases at J, with 11 bases in the middle. Germline-derived CDR1 and CDR2 are WSHSY and SAAADI. The CDR3 spans 13 residues. CDR3: CASSDRGLDGYTF. DNA of the CDR3: TGCGCCAGCAGTGATCGGGGCTTGGATGGCTACACCTTC.

This clone was seen more than once but under ten times. The V and J genes are TRBV6-1 and TRBJ1-1, with D tentatively TRBD1 (5 bases). Germline CDR1 reads MNHNS; CDR2 reads SASEGT. This CDR3 has 13 amino acids. The chain's CDR3 is CAGGQLLNTEAFF. The CDR3 DNA follows: TGTGCAGGAGGACAACTCTTGAACACTGAAGCTTTCTTT.

The chain has TRBV6-1 and TRBJ1-4; D gene uncertain. V was pared by 0 bases and J by 8 bases, with 13 bases between. Germline CDR1 MNHNS, CDR2 SASEGT. The CDR3 is made up of 15 amino acids. CDR3 in amino acids: CASSEASGGGEKLFF. The DNA for the CDR3 is TGTGCCAGCAGTGAAGCCTCGGGAGGTGGGGAAAAACTGTTTTTT.

This chain connects TRBV6-1 to TRBJ1-5; 7 bases agree with TRBD1. Trimming cost V 6 bases and J 7 bases; bases outside gene matches: 12. Germline V gives CDR1 MNHNS, CDR2 SASEGT. The CDR3 loop spans 15 amino acids. The CDR3 DNA follows: TGTGCCAGCAGGAGACAGGGCGGGTTTGAACAGCCCCAGCATTTT. Its protein product is CASRRQGGFEQPQHF.

The J gene is TRBJ1-5, the V gene TRBV19, with TRBD1 identical over 7 bases. This CDR3 has 15 residues. Germline V gene sequence: CDR1 LNHDA, CDR2 SQIVND (reference sequence). J was trimmed by 4 bases and V by 5 bases; bases with no gene match: 8. CDR3 loop: CASSVAGQTNQPQHF. The CDR3 bases are TGTGCCAGTAGTGTAGCGGGACAGACAAATCAGCCCCAGCATTTT. Full variable domain (remainder filled in from reference TRBV19 and TRBJ1-5): DGGITQSPKYLFRKEGQNVTLSCEQNLNHDAMYWYRQDPGQGLRLIYYSQIVNDFQKGDIAEGYSVSREKKESFPLTVTSAQKNPTAFYLCASSVAGQTNQPQHFGDGTRLSIL.

The J gene is TRBJ2-1, the V gene TRBV4-3, with D possibly TRBD2 on 5 matching bases. Germline-derived CDR1 and CDR2 are LGHNA and YSLEER. This CDR3 contains 16 residues. V dropped 0 bases and J dropped 0 bases, with 9 bases sitting between them. In nucleotides, the CDR3 is TGCGCCAGCAGCCAAGACGTGGGGAGCTCCTACAATGAGCAGTTCTTC. Translation gives CASSQDVGSSYNEQFF.